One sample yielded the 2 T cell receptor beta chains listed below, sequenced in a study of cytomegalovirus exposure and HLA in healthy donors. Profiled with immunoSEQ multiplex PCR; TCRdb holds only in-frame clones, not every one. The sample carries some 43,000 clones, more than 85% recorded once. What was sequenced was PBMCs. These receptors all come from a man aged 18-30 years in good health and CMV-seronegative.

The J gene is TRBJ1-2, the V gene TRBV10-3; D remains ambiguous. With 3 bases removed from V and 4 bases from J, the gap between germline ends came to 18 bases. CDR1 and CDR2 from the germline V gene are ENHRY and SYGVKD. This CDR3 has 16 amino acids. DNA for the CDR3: TGTGCCATCAGTGAAAGCTCCGGTCCGTCGGGCTATGGCTACACCTTC. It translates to CAISESSGPSGYGYTF.

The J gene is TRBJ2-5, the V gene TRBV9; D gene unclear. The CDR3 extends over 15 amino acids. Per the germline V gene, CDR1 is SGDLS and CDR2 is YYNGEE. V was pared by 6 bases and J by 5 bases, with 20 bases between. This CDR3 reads CASTRGPGGWETQYF. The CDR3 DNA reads TGTGCCAGCACCAGAGGCCCGGGTGGATGGGAGACCCAGTACTTC.